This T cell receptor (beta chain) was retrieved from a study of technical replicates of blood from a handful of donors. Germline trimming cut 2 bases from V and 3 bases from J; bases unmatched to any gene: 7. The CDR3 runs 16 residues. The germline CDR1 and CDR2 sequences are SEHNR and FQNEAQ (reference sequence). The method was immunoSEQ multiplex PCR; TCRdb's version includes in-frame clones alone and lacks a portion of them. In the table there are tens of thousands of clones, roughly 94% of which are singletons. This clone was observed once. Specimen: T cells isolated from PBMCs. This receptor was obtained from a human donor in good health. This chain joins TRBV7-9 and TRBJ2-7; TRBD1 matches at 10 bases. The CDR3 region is CASSLPAGTGVYEQYF. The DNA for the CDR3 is TGTGCCAGCAGCTTACCTGCCGGGACAGGGGTCTACGAGCAGTACTTC. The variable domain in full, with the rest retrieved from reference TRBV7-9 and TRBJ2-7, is DTGVSQNPRHKITKRGQNVTFRCDPISEHNRLYWYRQTLGQGPEFLTYFQNEAQLEKSRLLSDRFSAERPKGSFSTLEIQRTEQGDSAMYLCASSLPAGTGVYEQYFGPGTRLTVT.